The 15 T cell receptor beta chains below were found in one sample sequenced in a study of blood T cell repertoires in COVID-19. Only in-frame clones appear in the TCRdb table, and some are missing; sequencing was by immunoSEQ multiplex PCR. The repertoire includes 200,000 to 250,000 clones, roughly four fifths of them detected once, and approximately 8% sits in the top ten. Sequenced sample: peripheral blood. These receptors came from a woman of 80 years or more with COVID-19, enrolled during active disease.

The genes are TRBV6-5 and TRBJ2-7; D gene unclear. Germline V CDR1 and CDR2: MNHEY, SVGAGI. V shed 6 bases and J shed 7 bases, with 19 bases lying between them. The CDR3 totals 14 residues. The CDR3 sequence is CASRRALSALEQYF. DNA of the CDR3: TGTGCCAGCAGGCGTGCACTGAGTGCCTTGGAGCAGTACTTC.

This chain joins TRBV6-5 and TRBJ2-4; 8 nucleotides agree with TRBD1. V gave up 5 bases and J gave up 5 bases; unmatched junction bases: 2. Germline V gives CDR1 MNHEY, CDR2 SVGAGI. CDR3 length: 13 amino acids. Here the CDR3 reads CASSRDRQNIQYF. CDR3 nucleotides: TGTGCCAGCAGTAGGGACAGGCAAAACATTCAGTACTTC.

The chain has TRBV5-4 and TRBJ2-5; possible D gene TRBD2, 6 bases. V lost 0 bases and J lost 5, with 14 bases in between. CDR1 SGHNT and CDR2 YYREEE come from the germline V gene (reference sequence). The CDR3 loop spans 15 amino acids. The CDR3: CASSLEVGGRETQYF. As DNA, the CDR3 is TGTGCCAGCAGCTTGGAGGTGGGGGGAAGGGAGACCCAGTACTTC.

The chain combines TRBV5-1 with TRBJ1-2; weak D call: TRBD1 (6 bases). The CDR3 loop spans 17 amino acids. The ends were cut back, 0 bases at V and 4 bases at J, with 19 bases in the middle. Looked up from germline, CDR1 is SGHRS and CDR2 is YFSETQ. The chain's CDR3 is CASSLGPQGGGLYGYTF. DNA for the CDR3: TGCGCCAGCAGCTTGGGACCGCAGGGCGGGGGGCTCTATGGCTACACCTTC.

The rearrangement links TRBV5-1 to TRBJ2-5; D is uncertain. Between the trimmed V and J ends, which lost 0 bases and 4 bases, there was a span of 13 bases. Germline loops: CDR1 SGHRS, CDR2 YFSETQ. This CDR3 region has 15 residues. CDR3 nucleotides: TGCGCCAGCAGCTTGGGTACCCAGAGGAGAGAGACCCAGTACTTC. This encodes CASSLGTQRRETQYF.

This clone was observed a single time. The CDR3 loop reads CASSHILETGELFF. The CDR3 bases are TGTGCCAGCAGCCATATACTAGAAACCGGGGAGCTGTTTTTT. The rearrangement joins TRBV5-5 to TRBJ2-2, with a tentative D call TRBD2 (5 bases). This CDR3 has 14 residues. Germline V gene lookup returns CDR1 SGHKS and CDR2 YYEKEE (reference sequence). V shed 4 bases and J shed 5 bases, with 12 bases lying between them.

The V call is TRBV28, the J call TRBJ1-2; D possibly corresponds to TRBD1 (5 bases). V gave up 6 bases and J gave up 0 bases, with 8 bases separating them. Germline CDR1 and CDR2: MDHEN and SYDVKM. The CDR3 is made up of 13 amino acids. CDR3: CASRGGANYGYTF. CDR3 coding DNA: TGTGCCAGCAGGGGAGGGGCTAACTATGGCTACACCTTC.

The chain links TRBV28 to TRBJ1-5; TRBD1 agrees at 8 bases. V trimming: 10 bases; J trimming: 5 bases; junction bases outside the gene matches: 10. The CDR3 extends over 14 amino acids. The V gene's germline CDR1 is MDHEN and CDR2 SYDVKM. CDR3 sequence reads: CATGTGGGYQPQHF. DNA for the CDR3: TGTGCCACCGGCACAGGGGGTGGTTATCAGCCCCAGCATTTT.

The rearrangement links TRBV5-1 to TRBJ1-2, with D unclear. Germline V gives CDR1 SGHRS, CDR2 YFSETQ. V lost 4 bases and J lost 7, with 17 bases in between. This CDR3 has 14 amino acids. This CDR3 reads CASSLGSVDFGYTF. The DNA for the CDR3 is TGCGCCAGCAGCCTGGGGAGCGTAGATTTTGGCTACACCTTC. Based on the CDR3 plus reference TRBV5-1 and TRBJ1-2, the full variable domain is KAGVTQTPRYLIKTRGQQVTLSCSPISGHRSVSWYQQTPGQGLQFLFEYFSETQRNKGNFPGRFSGRQFSNSRSEMNVSTLELGDSALYLCASSLGSVDFGYTFGSGTRLTVV.

The CDR3 region has the DNA TGCGCCAGCAGCGTACAGGGGAACTACGAGCAGTACTTC. It specifies CASSVQGNYEQYF. V and J are TRBV5-1 and TRBJ2-7; 7 bases are a match to TRBD1. The CDR3 covers 13 residues. The germline gives CDR1 SGHRS, CDR2 YFSETQ. The V segment lost 4 bases and the J segment 3 bases; nucleotides outside the gene matches: 4.

The CDR3 DNA is TGTGCCAGCAGCGTAGGCGCGGGGTTGGCAGTTGGAGGCTACACCTTC. Translation: CASSVGAGLAVGGYTF. This chain links TRBV9 with TRBJ1-2, with unresolved D. V was pared by 0 bases and J by 8 bases, with 20 bases between. Germline assignment: CDR1 SGDLS and CDR2 YYNGEE. The CDR3 runs to 16 residues.

The J gene is TRBJ1-5, the V gene TRBV5-3, with 8 bases matching TRBD1. Being an ORF, TRBV5-3 has a function that is uncertain. The junction had 2 bases not matched to a gene; V was cut back by 2 bases and J by 4 bases. This CDR3 has 14 amino acids. The CDR3 DNA sequence: TGTGCCAGAAGCTTCAGGGGGCGGAATCAGCCCCAGCATTTT. This codes for CARSFRGRNQPQHF.

The gene calls are TRBV27 and TRBJ2-3; D is possibly TRBD1 (7 bases). There are 14 residues in the CDR3. CDR1 is MNHEY, CDR2 SMNVEV, per germline (reference sequence). Trimming removed 2 bases at V and 6 bases at J, with 12 bases between. CDR3 sequence: CASSLGQGGDTQYF. In DNA, the CDR3 is TGTGCCAGCAGTTTAGGTCAGGGGGGTGATACGCAGTATTTT.

In the case of this clone: The junction departs from the called germline gene at one end, perhaps through a read error. This CDR3 reads CASSLGGLVGQLSQETQYF. The DNA for the CDR3 is TGTGCTAGCAGCTTAGGGGGACTAGTGGGGCAGCTCTCGCAAGAGACCCAGTACTTC. The chain couples TRBV7-7 to TRBJ2-5, with TRBD2 identical over 8 bases. CDR1 SSHAT and CDR2 FNYEAQ come from the germline V gene (reference sequence). The CDR3 sequence is 19 residues long.

V and J are TRBV9 and TRBJ2-3; D is undetermined. V was pared by 0 bases and J by 2 bases, with 10 bases between. This CDR3 has 15 residues. CDR1 is SGDLS, CDR2 YYNGEE, per germline. CDR3 in DNA: TGTGCCAGCAGCGTAGGCGAAAGCGTCACAGATACGCAGTATTTT. It is translated as CASSVGESVTDTQYF.